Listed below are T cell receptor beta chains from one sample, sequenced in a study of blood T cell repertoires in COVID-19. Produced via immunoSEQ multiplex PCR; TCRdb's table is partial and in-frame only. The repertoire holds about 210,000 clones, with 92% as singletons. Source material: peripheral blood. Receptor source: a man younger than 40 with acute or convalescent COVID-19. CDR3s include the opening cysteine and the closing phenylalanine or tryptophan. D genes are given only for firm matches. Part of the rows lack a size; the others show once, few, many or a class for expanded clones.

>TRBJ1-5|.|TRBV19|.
TGTGCCAGTAGTATATTCACGGGAGGAATCAATCAGCCCCAGCATTTT
CASSIFTGGINQPQHF
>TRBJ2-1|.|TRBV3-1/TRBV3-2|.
TGTGCCAGCAGCCCTTACTCCTCACCCCTCTACAATGAGCAGTTCTTC
CASSPYSSPLYNEQFF
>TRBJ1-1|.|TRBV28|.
TGTGCCAGCAGAAACGGACAAACTGAAGCTTTCTTT
CASRNGQTEAFF
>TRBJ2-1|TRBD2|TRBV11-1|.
TGTGCCAGCAGCTCTATGCGGGGGGCTCACAATGAGCAGTTCTTC
CASSSMRGAHNEQFF
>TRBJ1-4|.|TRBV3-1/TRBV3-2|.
TGTGCCAGCAGCCAAGGGAGTGTTGAAAAACTGTTTTTT
CASSQGSVEKLFF
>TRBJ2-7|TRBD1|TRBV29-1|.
TGCAGCGTTTACACAGGGGGCTACGAGCAGTACTTC
CSVYTGGYEQYF
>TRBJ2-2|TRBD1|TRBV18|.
TGTGCCAGCTCACCACCCAACAGGGGCAACACCGGGGAGCTGTTTTTT
CASSPPNRGNTGELFF
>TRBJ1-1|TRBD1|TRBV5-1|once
TGCGCCAGCAGCTTGGATGGACAGGGAAGGAACACTGAAGCTTTCTTT
CASSLDGQGRNTEAFF
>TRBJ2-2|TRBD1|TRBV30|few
TGTGCCTGGCGCTTCACAGGGGGCGTCACCGGGGAGCTGTTTTTT
CAWRFTGGVTGELFF
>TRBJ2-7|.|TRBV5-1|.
TGCGCCAGCAGCCCGGGGGACAGCCGCTTGGAGCAGTACTTC
CASSPGDSRLEQYF
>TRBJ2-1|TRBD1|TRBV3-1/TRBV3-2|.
TGTGCCAGCAGCTCCGGGACAGGGGGCGCCCCGGGGTTCTTC
CASSSGTGGAPGFF
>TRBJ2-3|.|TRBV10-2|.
TGCGCCAGCGCTACGGGACTCCACGCCGAGGGTACGCAGTATTTT
CASATGLHAEGTQYF
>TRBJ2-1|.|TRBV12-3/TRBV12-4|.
TGTGCCAGCAGTTTTTCGACAGTCAATGAGCAGTTCTTC
CASSFSTVNEQFF
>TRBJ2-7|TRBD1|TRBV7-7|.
TGTGCTAGCAGCGCGGACAGGGAATCCTACGAGCAGTACTTC
CASSADRESYEQYF
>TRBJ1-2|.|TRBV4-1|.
TGCGCCAGCAGCCAAGAGGGGGCCAACTATGGCTACACCTTC
CASSQEGANYGYTF
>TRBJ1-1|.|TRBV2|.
TGTGCCAGCAGTGAACTGCAGTGGAGCCTGAACACTGAAGCTTTCTTT
CASSELQWSLNTEAFF
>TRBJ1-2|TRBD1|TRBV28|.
TGTGCCAGCAGTGTTACCGGGACAGGGGTTTCTGGCTACACCTTC
CASSVTGTGVSGYTF
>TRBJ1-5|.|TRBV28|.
TGTGCCAGCACCCCAGGACAGTATAGCAATCAGCCCCAGCATTTT
CASTPGQYSNQPQHF
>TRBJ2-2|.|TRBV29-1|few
TGCAGCGTTGTTTGGTCAGGGATTGGCGGGGAGCTGTTTTTT
CSVVWSGIGGELFF
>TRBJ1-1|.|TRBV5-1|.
TGCGCCAGCAGCTTGGTGGGCAGACTAAACACTGAAGCTTTCTTT
CASSLVGRLNTEAFF
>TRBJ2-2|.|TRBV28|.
TGTGCCAGCAAGGGGGGGCCTGCCGGCCTTCAATCTACCGGGGAGCTGTTTTTT
CASKGGPAGLQSTGELFF
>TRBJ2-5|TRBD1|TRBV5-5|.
TGTGCCAGCAGCTTGTCTCCGACAGGGGGGGAGACCCAGTACTTC
CASSLSPTGGETQYF
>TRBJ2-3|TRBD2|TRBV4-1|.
TGCGCCAGCAGCCACCTGGGACTAGCGGGAGGGCCCGCGACAGATACGCAGTATTTT
CASSHLGLAGGPATDTQYF
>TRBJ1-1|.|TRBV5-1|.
TGCGCCAGCAGCTTCTACCGACAGACCAACACTGAAGCTTTCTTT
CASSFYRQTNTEAFF
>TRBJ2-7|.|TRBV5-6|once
TGTGCCAGCAGCTTACGGGCCTACGAGCAGTACTTC
CASSLRAYEQYF
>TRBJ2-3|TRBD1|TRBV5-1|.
TGCGCCAGCAGCTTGAGACAGGGGGCAGCAGATACGCAGTATTTT
CASSLRQGAADTQYF
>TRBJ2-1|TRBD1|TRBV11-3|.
TGTGCCAGCAGCAAAACCGGGACAGGGCGCAATGAGCAGTTCTTC
CASSKTGTGRNEQFF
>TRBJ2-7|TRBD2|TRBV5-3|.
TGTGCCAGAAGCTACGCCGGGACTACCAAATCCTACGAGCAGTACTTC
CARSYAGTTKSYEQYF
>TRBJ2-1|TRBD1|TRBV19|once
TGTGCCAGTAGTGGGCGACAGGGAAACTCCTACAATGAGCAGTTCTTC
CASSGRQGNSYNEQFF